This TCR beta chain was sequenced for a study of cytomegalovirus exposure and HLA in healthy donors. Trimming cost V 4 bases and J 4 bases, with 8 bases left between them. This CDR3 comprises 13 residues. Per the germline V gene, CDR1 is SNHLY and CDR2 is FYNNEI. PCR used 60 Vbeta primers and 13 Jbeta primers. Assay: immunoSEQ multiplex PCR; the TCRdb copy retains only in-frame clones and omits some. This table holds fewer than 150,000 clones, around 77% found once. The rearrangement links TRBV2 to TRBJ1-5; D remains unclear. The clonotype originates from a man aged 30-40 years in good health and CMV-seronegative. Material for sequencing was PBMCs. As DNA, the CDR3 is TGTGCCAGCAGTGGGGCAGAGAATCAGCCCCAGCATTTT. Translating gives CASSGAENQPQHF. The variable domain in full, completed from reference TRBV2 and TRBJ1-5, reads EPEVTQTPSHQVTQMGQEVILRCVPISNHLYFYWYRQILGQKVEFLVSFYNNEISEKSEIFDDQFSVERPDGSNFTLKIRSTKLEDSAMYFCASSGAENQPQHFGDGTRLSIL.